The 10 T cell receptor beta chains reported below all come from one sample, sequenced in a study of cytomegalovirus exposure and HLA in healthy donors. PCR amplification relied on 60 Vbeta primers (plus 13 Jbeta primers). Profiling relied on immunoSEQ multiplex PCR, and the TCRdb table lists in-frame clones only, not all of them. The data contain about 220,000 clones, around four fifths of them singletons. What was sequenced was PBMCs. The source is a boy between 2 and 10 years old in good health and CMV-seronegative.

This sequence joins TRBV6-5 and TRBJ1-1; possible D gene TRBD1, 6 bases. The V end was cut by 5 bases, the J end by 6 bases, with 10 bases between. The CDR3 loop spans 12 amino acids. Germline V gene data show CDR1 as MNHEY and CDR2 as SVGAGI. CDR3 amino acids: CASSTGMAEAFF. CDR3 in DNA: TGTGCCAGCAGTACAGGGATGGCTGAAGCTTTCTTT.

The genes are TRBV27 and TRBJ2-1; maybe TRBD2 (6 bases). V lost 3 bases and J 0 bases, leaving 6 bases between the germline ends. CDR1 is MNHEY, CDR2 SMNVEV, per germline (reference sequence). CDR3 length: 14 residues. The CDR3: CASSLGGSYNEQFF. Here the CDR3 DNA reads TGTGCCAGCAGTTTGGGGGGCTCCTACAATGAGCAGTTCTTC.

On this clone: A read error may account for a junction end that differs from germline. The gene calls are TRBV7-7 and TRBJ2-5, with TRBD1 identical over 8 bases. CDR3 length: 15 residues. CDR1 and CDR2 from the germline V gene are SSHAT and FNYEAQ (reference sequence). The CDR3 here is CASSPGTGQTGTQYF. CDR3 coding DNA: TGTGCTAGCAGCCCGGGGACAGGTCAAACGGGGACCCAGTACTTC.

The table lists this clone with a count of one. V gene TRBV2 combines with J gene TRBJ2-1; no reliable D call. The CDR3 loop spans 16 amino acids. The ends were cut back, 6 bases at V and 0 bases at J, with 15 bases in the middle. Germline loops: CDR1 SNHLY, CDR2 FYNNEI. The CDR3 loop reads CASSTDETHSYNEQFF. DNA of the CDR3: TGTGCCAGCAGCACAGACGAGACCCACTCCTACAATGAGCAGTTCTTC.

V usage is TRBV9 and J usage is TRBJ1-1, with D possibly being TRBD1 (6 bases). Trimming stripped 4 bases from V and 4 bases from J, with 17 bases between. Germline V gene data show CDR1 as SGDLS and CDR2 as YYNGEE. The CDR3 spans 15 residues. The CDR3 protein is CASSPMAGVITEAFF. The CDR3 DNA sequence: TGTGCCAGCAGCCCAATGGCAGGGGTGATCACTGAAGCTTTCTTT.

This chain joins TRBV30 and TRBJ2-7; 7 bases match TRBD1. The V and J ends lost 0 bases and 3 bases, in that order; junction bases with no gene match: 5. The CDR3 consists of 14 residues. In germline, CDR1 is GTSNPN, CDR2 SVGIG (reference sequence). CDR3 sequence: CAWSVGTVSYEQYF. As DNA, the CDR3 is TGTGCCTGGAGTGTGGGGACAGTTAGCTACGAGCAGTACTTC. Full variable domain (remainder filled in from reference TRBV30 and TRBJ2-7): SQTIHQWPATLVQPVGSPLSLECTVEGTSNPNLYWYRQAAGRGLQLLFYSVGIGQISSEVPQNLSASRPQDRQFILSSKKLLLSDSGFYLCAWSVGTVSYEQYFGPGTRLTVT.

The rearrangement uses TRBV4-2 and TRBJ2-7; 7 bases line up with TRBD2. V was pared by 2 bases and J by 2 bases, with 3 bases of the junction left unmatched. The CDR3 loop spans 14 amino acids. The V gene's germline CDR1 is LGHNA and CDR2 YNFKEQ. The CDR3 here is CASSQTSETYEQYF. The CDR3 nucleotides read TGTGCCAGCAGCCAAACTAGCGAAACCTACGAGCAGTACTTC.

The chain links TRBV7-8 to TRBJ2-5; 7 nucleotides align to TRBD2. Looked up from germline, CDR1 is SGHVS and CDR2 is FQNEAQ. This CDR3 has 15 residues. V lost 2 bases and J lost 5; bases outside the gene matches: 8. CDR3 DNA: TGTGCCAGCAGCTTACTAGGGGCGGGAGTTGAGACCCAGTACTTC. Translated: CASSLLGAGVETQYF.

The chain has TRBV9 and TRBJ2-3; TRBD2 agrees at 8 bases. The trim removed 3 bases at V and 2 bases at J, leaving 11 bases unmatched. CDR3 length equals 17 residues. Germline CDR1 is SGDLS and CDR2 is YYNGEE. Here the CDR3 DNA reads TGTGCCAGCAGCGCCGGGGGGGTTAGATATTACACAGATACGCAGTATTTT. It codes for CASSAGGVRYYTDTQYF.

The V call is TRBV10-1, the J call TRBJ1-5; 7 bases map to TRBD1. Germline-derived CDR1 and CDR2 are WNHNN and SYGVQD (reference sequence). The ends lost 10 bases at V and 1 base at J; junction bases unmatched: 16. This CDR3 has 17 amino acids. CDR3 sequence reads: CANSYTERGQSNQPQHF. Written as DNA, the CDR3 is TGCGCCAACTCTTACACTGAAAGGGGGCAAAGCAATCAGCCCCAGCATTTT.